A selection of T cell receptor beta chains follows, all from one sample in a study of shared T cell receptors in the human thymus. Data came from immunoSEQ multiplex PCR; TCRdb stores just in-frame clones and leaves some out. The sample includes 700,000 or so clones, 80% to 90% of them seen just once. The data also belong to a second study, concerning human thymus T cells.

Sequences were obtained from thymocytes. The receptors come from a girl under three years old with a congenital heart defect. Each CDR3 is given with its conserved first and last residue. D genes are given only for firm matches. Rows give clone size only sometimes, using once, few, many, or a class for an expanded clone.

D	V	J	size	DNA	CDR3
TRBD2	TRBV14	TRBJ2-5	once	TGTGCCAGCAGCCCCAAAAACAGGGCTTCACTAGCGGGGGCCTTAGGAGAGACCCAGTACTTC	CASSPKNRASLAGALGETQYF
TRBD1	TRBV27	TRBJ2-1	.	TGTGCCAGCACTGACCGCGGACCCGGGACAGACTACAATGAGCAGTTCTTC	CASTDRGPGTDYNEQFF
TRBD1	TRBV19	TRBJ1-3	.	TGTGCCAGTAGAGTACGAATGGGACAGGGGCCTCAAAGCTCTGGAAACACCATATATTTT	CASRVRMGQGPQSSGNTIYF
.	TRBV20-1	TRBJ1-1	.	TGCAGTGCTAGTTGGGGCGCTGAAGCTTTCTTT	CSASWGAEAFF
.	TRBV25-1	TRBJ1-1	.	TGTGCCAGCAGTGCCGCCGGGACACCTCGCACTGAAGCTTTCTTT	CASSAAGTPRTEAFF
.	TRBV4-1	TRBJ2-7	.	TGCGCCAGCAGCCGTGGACAGTCCCACGAGCAGTACTTC	CASSRGQSHEQYF
TRBD1	TRBV28	TRBJ1-5	.	TGTGCCAGCAGCGCAAAGGGGACAGCCCTAGACCAGCCCCAGCATTTT	CASSAKGTALDQPQHF
.	TRBV6-5	TRBJ1-3	.	TGTGCCAGCAAGATCACGAGGGTGCGTGGAAACACCATATATTTT	CASKITRVRGNTIYF
TRBD1	TRBV11-3	TRBJ2-5	.	TGTGCCAGCAGCCGTGGGACAGCCCCCCAAGAGACCCAGTACTTC	CASSRGTAPQETQYF
.	TRBV4-3	TRBJ1-5	.	TGCGCCAGCAGCCAGGGCCCTCGGGGTCAGCCCCAGCATTTT	CASSQGPRGQPQHF
TRBD1	TRBV5-1	TRBJ1-1	.	TGCGCCAGCAGCTTGTGGGCTTACAGGGGGCCTGGGCCGGCGGGGGGAAACACTGAAGCTTTCTTT	CASSLWAYRGPGPAGGNTEAFF
TRBD1	TRBV7-8	TRBJ1-2	.	TGTGCCAGCAGCTTCAGGGACAGGGGGATCAATGGCTACACCTTC	CASSFRDRGINGYTF
TRBD2	TRBV4-3	TRBJ2-1	.	TGCGCCAGCAGCCGCAGAACTAGCGGGGGGGCCACTGAGCAGTTCTTC	CASSRRTSGGATEQFF
.	TRBV28	TRBJ1-3	.	TGTGCCAGCAGGACAAGCATAATTGGAAACACCATATATTTT	CASRTSIIGNTIYF
TRBD1	TRBV5-5	TRBJ1-2	.	TGTGCCAGCAGCTTAAAGGACAGGGTTGGTCATGGCTACACCTTC	CASSLKDRVGHGYTF
TRBD2	TRBV18	TRBJ2-3	.	TGTGCCAGCTCGCCGGGACTAGCGGGGTTTACAGATACGCAGTATTTT	CASSPGLAGFTDTQYF
.	TRBV5-8	TRBJ1-1	.	TGTGCCAGCAGTGCGGTGAGCCTTGAAGCTTTCTTT	CASSAVSLEAFF
.	TRBV20-1	TRBJ1-1	.	TGCAGTGGAGGGAGGCAGGAAGCTTTCTTT	CSGGRQEAFF
.	TRBV4-1	TRBJ1-1	.	TGCGCCAGCAGCCGGCCTGCGGTTCCGACTGAAGCTTTCTTT	CASSRPAVPTEAFF
TRBD2	TRBV5-4	TRBJ2-3	.	TGTGCCAGCAGCTCGCGGGGGGCCGCGGATACGCAGTATTTT	CASSSRGAADTQYF
.	TRBV15	TRBJ2-7	.	TGTGCCACCAGCCCTGGCGGGGAGGCCTACGAGCAGTACTTC	CATSPGGEAYEQYF
.	TRBV27	TRBJ1-6	.	TGTGCCAGCAGTCCCAGGGCTGGGGTAGATGGTTCACCCCTCCACTTT	CASSPRAGVDGSPLHF
TRBD1	TRBV6-1	TRBJ1-1	.	TGTGCCAGCAGTGAACCCCTCAGGGGGAGAGCTTTCTTT	CASSEPLRGRAFF
TRBD2	TRBV19	TRBJ2-3	few	TGTGCCAGTAAACTAGCGGGCAGCACAGATACGCAGTATTTT	CASKLAGSTDTQYF
.	TRBV4-3	TRBJ1-1	.	TGCGCCAGCAGCCCCCAGTTCGGGCGGGGGCCCGAAGCTTTCTTT	CASSPQFGRGPEAFF
TRBD1	TRBV19	TRBJ2-7	.	TGTGCCAGTAGTTCCCGACAGGGGGCCTACGAGCAGTACTTC	CASSSRQGAYEQYF
TRBD2	TRBV7-2	TRBJ2-1	.	TGTGCCAGCAGCTACCCCGGGGGGTCCCGCAATGAGCAGTTCTTC	CASSYPGGSRNEQFF
TRBD1	TRBV10-3	TRBJ1-1	.	TGTGCCATCAGTGAGTCCCCCCATGGGGGTGGACAGGGGGTCCCCTCTAACACTGAAGCTTTCTTT	CAISESPHGGGQGVPSNTEAFF
.	TRBV5-1	TRBJ2-5	few	TGCGCCAGCAGCTGGAGACAGCATACTCAAGAGACCCAGTACTTC	CASSWRQHTQETQYF
.	TRBV5-6	TRBJ2-7	.	TGTGCCAGCAGCTTAGTGGTACGTACAGGGTACAACGAGCAGTACTTC	CASSLVVRTGYNEQYF
TRBD1	TRBV9	TRBJ1-2	.	TGTGCCAGCAGCCTCATGACAGGGCTTGGCTATGGCTACACCTTC	CASSLMTGLGYGYTF
TRBD1	TRBV11-2	TRBJ1-1	.	TGTGCCAGCAGCTTAGTAGTGGTGGGACAGGGGATGAACACTGAAGCTTTCTTT	CASSLVVVGQGMNTEAFF
.	TRBV19	TRBJ1-1	.	TGTGCCAGTAGTTACATGAACACTGAAGCTTTCTTT	CASSYMNTEAFF
.	TRBV4-1	TRBJ1-5	.	TGCGCCAGCAGCCAAACGCACGACAGAATACCTGGCAATCAGCCCCAGCATTTT	CASSQTHDRIPGNQPQHF
.	TRBV5-8	TRBJ2-7	.	TGTGCCAGCAGCCGTCTCGGTTCTGGTTACGAGCAGTACTTC	CASSRLGSGYEQYF
.	TRBV5-5	TRBJ2-7	.	TGTGCCAGCAGCTTGACCCTAGGGGAAAAAACCTACGAGCAGTACTTC	CASSLTLGEKTYEQYF
.	TRBV5-1	TRBJ2-1	.	TGCGCCAGCAGTTTGAGCACAGGGATCCGCCAAACCACGGACAATGAGCAGTTCTTC	CASSLSTGIRQTTDNEQFF
.	TRBV5-1	TRBJ2-2	once	TGCGCCTCTAGAGGGCCAGCGAACACCGGGGAGCTGTTTTTT	CASRGPANTGELFF
.	TRBV6-5	TRBJ1-2	.	TGTGCCAGCAGTCACACCGTATATGGCTACACCTTC	CASSHTVYGYTF
TRBD1	TRBV13	TRBJ2-7	.	TGTGCCAGCAACTATGACAGGGCTTACGGCTACGAGCAGTACTTC	CASNYDRAYGYEQYF
.	TRBV20-1	TRBJ2-1	.	TGCAGTGGAGGGGGGGCCAATGAGCAGTTCTTC	CSGGGANEQFF
.	TRBV6-1	TRBJ2-7	.	TGTGCCAGCAGTGCCCTTGACAAGCCCCCCTCCTACGAGCAGTACTTC	CASSALDKPPSYEQYF
.	TRBV4-2	TRBJ1-6	.	TGTGCCAGCAGCCAAGATCGCGGGCGATACGAGAATTCACCCCTCCACTTT	CASSQDRGRYENSPLHF
.	TRBV4-3	TRBJ1-3	.	TGCGCCAGCAGCCAAGACCCTAATATTGGAAACACCATATATTTT	CASSQDPNIGNTIYF
TRBD1	TRBV6-1	TRBJ2-5	once	TGTGCCAGCAGTGAAGGGGCGCGGGGGACAGGGGGCGGTGAGGAGACCCAGTACTTC	CASSEGARGTGGGEETQYF
TRBD1	TRBV19	TRBJ2-1	.	TGTGCCAGTAGTGGTACAGGGGGGAAATACAATGAGCAGTTCTTC	CASSGTGGKYNEQFF
.	TRBV4-3	TRBJ1-6	.	TGCGCCAGCAGCCAAGAGGAGTCGCAACGGATCAATTCACCCCTCCACTTT	CASSQEESQRINSPLHF
TRBD2	TRBV7-3	TRBJ2-5	.	TGTGCCAGCAGCTTATACCCAGCGGGGAGCGGAGAGACCCAGTACTTC	CASSLYPAGSGETQYF
TRBD2	TRBV6-1	TRBJ2-3	.	TGTGCCAGCAGTGAAAGGCTAGCGGGGACCTCCACAGATACGCAGTATTTT	CASSERLAGTSTDTQYF
.	TRBV20-1	TRBJ2-5	.	TGCAGTGCTAGGCTCGGGGAGACCCAGTACTTC	CSARLGETQYF
TRBD2	TRBV15	TRBJ2-3	.	TGTGCCACCAGCAGAGATCTGGGCGGGGGAGTTAATTTT	CATSRDLGGGVNF
.	TRBV6-6	TRBJ1-5	.	TGTGCCAGCTGGGGCAGGGGCCCAAATCAGCCCCAGCATTTT	CASWGRGPNQPQHF
TRBD2	TRBV4-3	TRBJ2-3	.	TGCGCCAGCAGCCAAGAAGAACTAGCGGTTAGCACAGATACGCAGTATTTT	CASSQEELAVSTDTQYF
.	TRBV25-1	TRBJ2-7	.	TGTGCCAGCAGTGAAATGTCGTTCGGTTCCTACGAGCAGTACTTC	CASSEMSFGSYEQYF
TRBD1	TRBV5-1	TRBJ2-7	.	TGCGCCAGCAGCTCACTGGACAGGTTATTTACTGAGCAGTACTTC	CASSSLDRLFTEQYF
.	TRBV2	TRBJ1-5	.	TGTGCCAGCAGCGGGGGTTCCAATCAGCCCCAGCATTTT	CASSGGSNQPQHF
.	TRBV6-1	TRBJ1-2	.	TGTGCCAGCAGTGAGTTGAGTAGGGTTGCAGGAATTCGGGGTTATGGCTACACCTTC	CASSELSRVAGIRGYGYTF
TRBD1	TRBV11-2	TRBJ1-6	.	TGTGCCAGCAGCCAAAACCGGACAGGGAAGGCTTCACCCCTCCACTTT	CASSQNRTGKASPLHF
TRBD1	TRBV7-9	TRBJ1-2	.	TGTGCCAGCACCCAGGGGGTCGGCCTGGATGGCTACACCTTC	CASTQGVGLDGYTF